This paragraph covers one T cell receptor (beta chain) sequence. Its cognate antigen has yet to be identified. No quality values exist for individual bases; no much larger clone is one base distant. The trim is 5 bases for V and 0 bases for J, with a gap of 11 bases between the germline ends. The CDR3, cysteine through phenylalanine, is 16 amino acids long. Only CDR3 DNA remains: 48 bases, in frame from the first base. CDR1 and CDR2 are read off the germline V gene as SGHTA and FQGNSA. The sample's time point, from its label and the paper: recipient sample about 28 days before transplant, after cytoreduction. Blood from recipients was drawn roughly 28 days before transplant, then again at days 30, 100 and 180 after transplant. Nuclei Lysis Solution was used to extract genomic DNA from fresh or cryopreserved unfractionated peripheral blood mononuclear cells. This record belongs to a study of T cell clonotyping in hematopoietic cell transplantation (dated by TCRdb to 2020 to 2023). Turning to the overall study: Pretransplant recipient samples were obtained after cytoreduction. The study collected 110 to 150 blood samples from 30 to 40 consecutive transplant recipients and their related donors. Patient recruitment ran from 2015 to early 2017, and follow-up continued until late 2020 or death. The investigation overall reported the following: Overlap with donor repertoires was found for only a small fraction of recipient repertoires, with over 95% found to appear de novo at the given depth. The sample size was limited, and CD4 and CD8 repertoire contributions could not be separated because cells were not sorted. After transplant, TCR diversity in recipients dropped, and pathologically expanded clonotypes climbed progressively between day 30 and day 180. Broader TCR repertoire diversity after transplant was predicted by Inverse Simpson Index values from donors and from recipients before transplant.

TCR beta CDR3 regions were amplified from genomic DNA with the immunoSEQ assay, a bias-controlled multiplex PCR using V- and J-specific primers. A second PCR step added a proprietary barcode and Illumina adapter sequences to the CDR3 amplicons. CDR3 libraries were sequenced on an Illumina MiSeq instrument. As for the authors' bioinformatics: Export and quality control were handled in immunoSEQ Analyzer 3.0, while downstream analyses relied on R Bioconductor and Immunarch. Only productive rearrangements within the normalized downsampled data set were used in the calculation of repertoire metrics. Clonotypes larger than 5 templates in the normalized cohort were defined as pathologically expanded. Repertoire diversity was measured with the Inverse Simpson Index. The non-normalized data set was used for CMV-specificity analyses so that all clonotypes could be captured. TCRdb holds this immuneACCESS table with in-frame rearrangements only. Some clones are missing; in checked studies, unresolved V genes explain under half, and the rest has no known cause. That table supplies the V and J calls and clone size; D and trimming were determined from the DNA. The sample data list around 13,000 clones, and around four fifths of these were observed just once. About 15% of the sample rests with the top ten.

The V and J segments used are TRBV7-2 and TRBJ2-6, with a tentative D gene TRBD2 over 6 matching bases. The TCR sequence derives from a man between 60 and 70 years old with acute myeloid leukemia. Some clones in this sample may be carry-over from other donors' samples. Sequenced here: peripheral blood mononuclear cells, sampled before stem cell transplant. This receptor has the CDR3 CASSPGGTSGANVLTF. The sequenced DNA is TGTGCCAGCAGCCCCGGCGGGACCTCTGGGGCCAACGTCCTGACTTTC.